The 28 T cell receptor beta chains below all came from one sample that was sequenced in a study of T cells in Graves' hyperthyroidism and ophthalmopathy. Researchers amplified the TCR beta CDR3 regions from RNA transcripts. The HTBI primer set drove a first-round RT-PCR of the TCR CDR3. TCRdb processed the multiplex PCR reads anew with MiXCR; each CDR3 protein has one entry. Found here are nearly 750,000 distinct CDR3 sequences, just over 35% of them singletons; the top ten hold around 30%. The sample consisted of blood. The receptors were gathered from a woman in her thirties or forties with Graves' hyperthyroidism.

The table lists this clonotype with many counts. The chain uses TRBV20-1 and TRBJ1-5; 7 bases align to TRBD1. This CDR3 has 16 residues. V shed 4 bases, J shed 1 base, and the junction held 10 bases outside the gene matches. Germline V gene lookup returns CDR1 DFQATT and CDR2 SNEGSKA (reference sequence). CDR3 sequence: CSATGTDLKSNQPQHF. The CDR3 coding sequence is TGCAGTGCTACCGGGACAGACCTAAAGAGCAATCAGCCCCAGCATTTT.

On this clonotype itself: A clone one base away is much larger, so this may be a read error. The rearrangement links TRBV20-1 to TRBJ2-5; D call uncertain. The ends were cut back, 8 bases at V and 4 bases at J, with 17 bases in the middle. CDR3 size: 13 residues. CDR1 is DFQATT and CDR2 is SNEGSKA in the germline V gene (reference sequence). The CDR3 spells CSTKTGIRETQYF. The CDR3 nucleotides read TGCAGTACCAAAACCGGAATACGAGAGACCCAGTACTTC.

This sequence joins TRBV7-2 and TRBJ2-5, with TRBD2 matching over 11 bases. This CDR3 comprises 16 residues. After removal of 3 bases from V and 4 bases from J, the junction contained 7 bases not matched to a gene. Germline V gives CDR1 SGHTA, CDR2 FQGNSA. The CDR3 sequence is CASSLSTGLAGETQYF. The DNA for the CDR3 is TGTGCCAGCAGCTTGTCTACCGGACTAGCGGGAGAGACCCAGTACTTC.

With respect to this clonotype: Given a much more abundant clone one base away, this may be a read error. The CDR3: CASSGGAASYEQYF. CDR3 bases: TGTGCCAGCAGTGGCGGGGCCGCTTCCTACGAGCAGTACTTC. This chain connects TRBV2 to TRBJ2-7, with a possible D match to TRBD2 (6 bases). Trimming pared 4 bases from V and 1 base from J, leaving 11 bases between. This CDR3 is built from 14 residues. CDR1 and CDR2 from the germline V gene are SNHLY and FYNNEI.

The chain is built from TRBV29-1 and TRBJ2-5; D ambiguous. With 8 bases removed from V and 3 bases from J, the gap between germline ends came to 13 bases. This CDR3 spans 12 amino acids. Per the germline V gene, CDR1 is SQVTM and CDR2 is ANQGSEA. CDR3 amino acids: CSLNGAKETQYF. CDR3 in DNA: TGCAGCTTAAATGGAGCCAAAGAGACCCAGTACTTC.

V gene TRBV7-7 combines with J gene TRBJ2-5; D gene ambiguous. The germline V gene has CDR1 SSHAT and CDR2 FNYEAQ (reference sequence). With 8 bases removed from V and 5 bases from J, the gap between germline ends came to 12 bases. CDR3 length equals 12 residues. The CDR3 loop reads CASSPNPETQYF. CDR3 nucleotides: TGTGCCAGCTCACCGAACCCCGAGACCCAGTACTTC.

The V call is TRBV10-3, the J call TRBJ1-1; the D gene is possibly TRBD1 (5 bases). CDR1 and CDR2 from the germline V gene are ENHRY and SYGVKD. Trimming stripped 9 bases from V and 3 bases from J, with 11 bases between. There are 12 residues in the CDR3. CDR3: CAIGALDTEAFF. In DNA, the CDR3 is TGTGCCATAGGGGCTTTGGACACTGAAGCTTTCTTT.

This clonotype was seen more than once but under ten times. The gene calls are TRBV7-9 and TRBJ1-6, with TRBD1 matching over 10 bases. Germline loops: CDR1 SEHNR, CDR2 FQNEAQ (reference sequence). With V trimmed by 5 bases and J by 14 bases, 12 bases remained unmatched. The CDR3 is 15 residues long. The CDR3 DNA reads TGTGCCAGCAGCCTTTCCGGGACAGGGGAGTCGGCCCTCCACTTT. It codes for CASSLSGTGESALHF.

A word on this clonotype: This may be a read error: a much more frequent sequence differs by one nucleotide. V gene TRBV7-9 combines with J gene TRBJ1-2, with TRBD1 identical over 10 bases. Germline values: CDR1 SEHNR, CDR2 FQNEAQ (reference sequence). The CDR3 is made up of 15 amino acids. V lost 6 bases and J lost 2; bases outside the gene matches: 6. The chain's CDR3 is CASSDGGQGNYGYTF. In nucleotides, the CDR3 is TGTGCCAGCAGTGACGGGGGACAGGGGAACTATGGCTACACCTTC.

The chain employs TRBV4-3 and TRBJ1-6; D uncertain. CDR3 size: 16 residues. Germline CDR1 is LGHNA and CDR2 is YSLEER. V gave up 0 bases and J gave up 5 bases, with 11 bases separating them. The CDR3 spells CASSQDHSSNNSPLHF. The CDR3 nucleotides are TGCGCCAGCAGCCAAGATCACAGCTCTAATAATTCACCCCTCCACTTT.

This clonotype came up many times. The chain employs TRBV7-9 and TRBJ1-2, with 9 bases lining up with TRBD1. The J segment lost 10 bases and the V segment lost 5 bases, leaving 8 bases of the junction unmatched. Per the germline V gene, CDR1 is SEHNR and CDR2 is FQNEAQ (reference sequence). The CDR3 contains 13 residues. The CDR3 DNA reads TGTGCCAGCAGCCGACCGGGACAGGGAGACTACACCTTC. Encoded protein: CASSRPGQGDYTF.

This clonotype was picked up many times. The V call is TRBV12-3 or TRBV12-4, the J call TRBJ1-2, with a tentative D call TRBD1 (5 bases). The CDR3 is made up of 13 amino acids. Deletions cut 5 bases from V and 4 bases from J, with 11 bases between. The CDR3: CASSGRVGYGYTF. CDR3 in DNA: TGTGCCAGCAGTGGCAGGGTCGGCTATGGCTACACCTTC.

The chain uses TRBV10-3 and TRBJ2-7, with D hard to call. V was trimmed by 5 bases and J by 7 bases, leaving 18 bases between them. This CDR3 spans 14 amino acids. From germline, CDR1 is ENHRY and CDR2 SYGVKD. The DNA for the CDR3 is TGTGCCATCAGTTACTCGTGGGAAGGTGCGGAGCAGTACTTC. Protein: CAISYSWEGAEQYF.

This clonotype has at least ten counts. V usage is TRBV14 and J usage is TRBJ2-7; the match to TRBD1 covers 8 bases. CDR1 SGHDN and CDR2 FVKESK come from the germline V gene. The CDR3 consists of 13 residues. J was trimmed by 8 bases and V by 1 base; bases with no gene match: 4. The CDR3 sequence: CASSQGTGKKQYF. CDR3 DNA: TGTGCCAGCAGCCAAGGGACAGGGAAAAAGCAGTACTTC.

The chain couples TRBV6-6 to TRBJ2-7; 7 bases are shared with TRBD2. From germline, CDR1 is MNHNY and CDR2 SVGAGI (reference sequence). The CDR3 has 13 residues. The V gene end was trimmed by 5 bases and the J gene end by 3 bases; junction bases not matched to a gene: 4. The CDR3 here is CASSRAGYYEQYF. As DNA, the CDR3 is TGTGCCAGCAGTAGAGCGGGATACTACGAGCAGTACTTC.

In its sample, this clonotype was seen many times. This chain joins TRBV29-1 and TRBJ2-6; D could derive from TRBD1 or TRBD2 (5 bases each). The V gene lost 4 bases and the J gene lost 1 base, with 14 bases spanning the gap. The germline CDR1 and CDR2 sequences are SQVTM and ANQGSEA. This CDR3 has 16 amino acids. The CDR3 coding sequence is TGCAGCGTTGCAGGTTTGGGGGATTCTGGGGCCAACGTCCTGACTTTC. Its translation: CSVAGLGDSGANVLTF.

The CDR3 is CASSQDSRDGANEKLFF. Written as DNA, the CDR3 is TGTGCCAGCAGCCAAGATTCCCGGGACGGTGCCAATGAAAAACTGTTTTTT. The rearrangement links TRBV7-9 to TRBJ1-4, with a weak D call TRBD1 (5 bases). This CDR3 has 17 residues. Germline V gives CDR1 SEHNR, CDR2 FQNEAQ (reference sequence). V was trimmed by 5 bases and J by 5 bases, leaving 21 bases between them. Full variable domain (remainder filled in from reference TRBV7-9 and TRBJ1-4): DTGVSQNPRHKITKRGQNVTFRCDPISEHNRLYWYRQTLGQGPEFLTYFQNEAQLEKSRLLSDRFSAERPKGSFSTLEIQRTEQGDSAMYLCASSQDSRDGANEKLFFGSGTQLSVL.

This chain joins TRBV5-4 and TRBJ1-2; a weak D match, TRBD1 (6 bases). Germline V gene lookup returns CDR1 SGHNT and CDR2 YYREEE (reference sequence). The CDR3 runs 14 residues. V was pared by 4 bases and J by 3 bases, with 13 bases between. The CDR3 DNA is TGTGCCAGCAGCGGGCCAGGGGAGGACTATGGCTACACCTTC. This translates into CASSGPGEDYGYTF.

The rearrangement uses TRBV3-1 and TRBJ1-5; D ambiguous. The V and J ends lost 1 base and 6 bases respectively, with 10 bases between them. Germline CDR1 reads LGHDT; CDR2 reads YNNKEL (reference sequence). CDR3 length: 14 amino acids. CDR3 loop: CASSQGLGPQPQHF. The CDR3 DNA reads as TGTGCCAGCAGCCAAGGGTTGGGCCCTCAGCCCCAGCATTTT.

Concerning this clonotype itself: Since a much larger clone is just one base distant, this may be a read error. The chain uses TRBV5-5 and TRBJ2-7; D perhaps matches TRBD1 (5 bases). Germline assignment: CDR1 SGHKS and CDR2 YYEKEE (reference sequence). Trimming cost V 4 bases and J 2 bases, with 16 bases left between them. The CDR3 has 15 residues. The CDR3: CASSHQRQRPYEQYF. The CDR3 DNA sequence: TGTGCCAGCAGCCATCAGAGACAGAGACCCTACGAGCAGTACTTC. Full variable domain (missing parts from reference TRBV5-5 and TRBJ2-7): DAGVTQSPTHLIKTRGQQVTLRCSPISGHKSVSWYQQVLGQGPQFIFQYYEKEERGRGNFPDRFSARQFPNYSSELNVNALLLGDSALYLCASSHQRQRPYEQYFGPGTRLTVT.

This chain connects TRBV12-3 or TRBV12-4 to TRBJ1-2; a possible D gene is TRBD1 (6 bases). CDR3 size: 14 residues. The V gene lost 8 bases and the J gene lost 3 bases, with 16 bases spanning the gap. The CDR3 DNA sequence: TGTGCCAGCTCGAGGGGGAGGATCTACTATGGCTACACCTTC. Its protein is CASSRGRIYYGYTF.

The chain couples TRBV4-3 to TRBJ1-4; possibly TRBD1 for D (6 bases). The CDR3 is 13 amino acids. The germline gives CDR1 LGHNA, CDR2 YSLEER. V was cut by 1 base and J by 8 bases, with 8 bases left in between. The CDR3 nucleotides are TGCGCCAGCAGCCAAGCCAGGGGAGAAAAACTGTTTTTT. Amino acid sequence: CASSQARGEKLFF.

The J gene is TRBJ1-1, the V gene TRBV6-1; TRBD1 aligns across 7 bases. V dropped 6 bases and J dropped 3; count of bases not matched to a gene: 16. The V gene's germline CDR1 is MNHNS and CDR2 SASEGT. The CDR3 consists of 17 residues. The CDR3, as DNA: TGTGCCAGCAGGAGCGGGGTGAGGGGGCGTTGGGACACTGAAGCTTTCTTT. This encodes CASRSGVRGRWDTEAFF.

This clonotype has at least ten counts. The gene calls are TRBV5-1 and TRBJ1-4; D ambiguous. This CDR3 has 12 residues. The germline V and J ends were trimmed by 2 bases and 7 bases, with 6 bases remaining between them. Germline loops: CDR1 SGHRS, CDR2 YFSETQ. The CDR3 nucleotides read TGCGCCAGCAGCTTAAAAGGTGAAAAACTGTTTTTT. This sequence encodes CASSLKGEKLFF.

The V gene is TRBV10-3, the J gene TRBJ1-5; 8 nucleotides align to TRBD1. V gave up 3 bases and J gave up 7 bases; unmatched junction bases: 8. In germline, CDR1 is ENHRY, CDR2 SYGVKD. The CDR3 spans 15 residues. The CDR3 here is CAISDPGQGGQPQHF. The CDR3 DNA reads TGTGCCATCAGTGACCCCGGACAGGGAGGACAGCCCCAGCATTTT.

Comments on this clonotype: A read error is possible here, since a much larger clone lies one base away. The J gene is TRBJ2-7, the V gene TRBV7-2; a weak D match, TRBD2 (6 bases). CDR3 length: 16 residues. CDR1 and CDR2 (germline): SGHTA, FQGNSA. CDR3 sequence reads: CAGSLRRAGGGYEQYF. CDR3 nucleotides: TGTGCCGGCAGCTTACGGCGGGCGGGCGGAGGGTACGAGCAGTACTTC.

This clonotype was seen only a few times. This rearrangement joins TRBV29-1 to TRBJ1-2; D gene unclear. Per the germline V gene, CDR1 is SQVTM and CDR2 is ANQGSEA. The CDR3 has 11 amino acids. The germline V and J ends were trimmed by 1 base and 5 bases, with 5 bases remaining between them. The CDR3 region is CSVEVGYGYTF. The DNA for the CDR3 is TGCAGCGTTGAAGTAGGATATGGCTACACCTTC.

CDR3 sequence (DNA): TGTGCCAGCAGTGAACGGAGAGACGAACTGTTTTTT. The encoded protein is CASSERRDELFF. This chain links TRBV6-5 with TRBJ1-4; D remains ambiguous. The V end lost 5 bases, the J end lost 12 bases, and 13 bases lay between the germline ends. The CDR3 runs 12 residues. Germline lookup yields CDR1 MNHEY and CDR2 SVGAGI.